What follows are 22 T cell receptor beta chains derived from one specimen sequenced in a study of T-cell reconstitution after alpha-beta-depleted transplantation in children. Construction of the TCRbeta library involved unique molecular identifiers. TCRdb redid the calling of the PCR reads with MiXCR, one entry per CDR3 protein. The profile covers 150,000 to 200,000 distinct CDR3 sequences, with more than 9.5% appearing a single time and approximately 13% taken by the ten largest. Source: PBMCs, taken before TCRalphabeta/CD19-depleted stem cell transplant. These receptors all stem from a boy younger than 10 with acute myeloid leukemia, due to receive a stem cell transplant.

CDR3 sequence: CAISAAQTQYF. CDR3 nucleotides: TGTGCCATCAGTGCGGCCCAGACCCAGTACTTC. The rearrangement joins TRBV10-3 to TRBJ2-5; D call uncertain. Trimming cost V 4 bases and J 6 bases, with 6 bases left between them. Looked up from germline, CDR1 is ENHRY and CDR2 is SYGVKD. The CDR3 loop spans 11 amino acids.

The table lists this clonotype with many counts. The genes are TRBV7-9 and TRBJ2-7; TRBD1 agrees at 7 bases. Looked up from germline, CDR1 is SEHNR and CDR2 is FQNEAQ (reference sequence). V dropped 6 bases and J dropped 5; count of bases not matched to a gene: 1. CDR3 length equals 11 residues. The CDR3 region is CASRGGHEQYV. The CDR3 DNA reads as TGTGCCAGCAGAGGGGGCCACGAGCAGTACGTC.

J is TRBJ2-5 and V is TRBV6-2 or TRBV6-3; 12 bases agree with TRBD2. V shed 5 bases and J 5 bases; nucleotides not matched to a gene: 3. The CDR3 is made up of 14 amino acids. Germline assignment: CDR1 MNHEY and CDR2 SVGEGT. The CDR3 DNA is TGTGCCAGCAGTCTAGCGGGAGGGATCGAGACCCAGTACTTC. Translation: CASSLAGGIETQYF.

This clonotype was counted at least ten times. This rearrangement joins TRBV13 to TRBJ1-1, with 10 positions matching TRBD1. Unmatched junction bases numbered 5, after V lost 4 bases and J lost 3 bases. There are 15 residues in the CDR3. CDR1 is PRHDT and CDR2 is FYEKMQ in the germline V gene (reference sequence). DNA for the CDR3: TGTGCCAGCAGCTCCCGCGGGACAGGGGACACTGAAGCTTTCTTT. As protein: CASSSRGTGDTEAFF.

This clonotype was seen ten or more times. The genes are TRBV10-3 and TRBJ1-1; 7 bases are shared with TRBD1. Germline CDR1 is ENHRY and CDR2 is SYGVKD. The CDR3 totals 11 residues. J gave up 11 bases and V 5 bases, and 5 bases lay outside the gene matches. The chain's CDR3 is CAISPGGLAFF. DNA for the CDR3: TGTGCCATCAGTCCAGGGGGTCTGGCTTTCTTT.

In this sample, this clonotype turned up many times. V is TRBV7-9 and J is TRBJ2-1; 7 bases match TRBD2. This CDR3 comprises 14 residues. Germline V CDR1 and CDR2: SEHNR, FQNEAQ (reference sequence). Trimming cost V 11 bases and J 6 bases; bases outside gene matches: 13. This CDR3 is CASPRGTTGNEQFF. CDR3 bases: TGTGCCTCACCTCGGGGGACTACGGGCAATGAGCAGTTCTTC.

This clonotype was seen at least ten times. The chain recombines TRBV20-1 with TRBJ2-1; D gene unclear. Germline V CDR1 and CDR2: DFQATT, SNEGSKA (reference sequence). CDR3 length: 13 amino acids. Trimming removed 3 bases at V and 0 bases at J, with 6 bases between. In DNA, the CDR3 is TGCAGTGCTAGCGGAGACTCCTACAATGAGCAGTTCTTC. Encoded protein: CSASGDSYNEQFF.

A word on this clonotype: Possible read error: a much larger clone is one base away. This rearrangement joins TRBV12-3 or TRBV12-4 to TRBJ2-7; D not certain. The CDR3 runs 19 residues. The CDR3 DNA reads TGTACCAGCAGTTTGCAGCCAGCCCTCCACCTGGGCGGCTCCTACGAGCAGTACTTC. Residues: CTSSLQPALHLGGSYEQYF.

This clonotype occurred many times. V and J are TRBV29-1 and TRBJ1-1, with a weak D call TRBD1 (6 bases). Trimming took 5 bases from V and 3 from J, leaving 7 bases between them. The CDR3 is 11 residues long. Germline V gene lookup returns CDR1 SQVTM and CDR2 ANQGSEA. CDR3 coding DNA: TGCAGCGTTCGGACAGACACTGAAGCTTTCTTT. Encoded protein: CSVRTDTEAFF.

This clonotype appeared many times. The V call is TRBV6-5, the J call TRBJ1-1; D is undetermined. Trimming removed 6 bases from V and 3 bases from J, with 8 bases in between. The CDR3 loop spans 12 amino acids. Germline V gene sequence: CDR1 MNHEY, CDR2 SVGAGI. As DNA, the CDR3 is TGTGCCAGCAGGCGGTTGGACACTGAAGCTTTCTTT. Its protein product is CASRRLDTEAFF.

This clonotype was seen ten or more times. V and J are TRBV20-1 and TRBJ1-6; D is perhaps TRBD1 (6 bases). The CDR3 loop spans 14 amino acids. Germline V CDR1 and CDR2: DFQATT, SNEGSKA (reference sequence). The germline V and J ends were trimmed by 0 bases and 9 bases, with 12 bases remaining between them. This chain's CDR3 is CSAREQGWVSPLHF. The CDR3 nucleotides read TGCAGTGCTAGAGAACAGGGTTGGGTTTCACCCCTCCACTTT.

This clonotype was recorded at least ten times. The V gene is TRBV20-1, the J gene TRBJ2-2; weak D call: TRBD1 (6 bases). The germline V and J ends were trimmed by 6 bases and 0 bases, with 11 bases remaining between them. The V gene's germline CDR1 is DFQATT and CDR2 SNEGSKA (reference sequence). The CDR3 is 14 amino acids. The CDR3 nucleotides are TGCAGTGCGAGACAGGAGGCGAACACCGGGGAGCTGTTTTTT. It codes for CSARQEANTGELFF.

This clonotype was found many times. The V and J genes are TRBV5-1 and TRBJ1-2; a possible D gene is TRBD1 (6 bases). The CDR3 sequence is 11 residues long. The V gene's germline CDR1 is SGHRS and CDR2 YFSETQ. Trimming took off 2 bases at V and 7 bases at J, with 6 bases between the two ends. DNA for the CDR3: TGCGCCAGCAGCTTCAGGGGTGGCTACACCTTC. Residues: CASSFRGGYTF.

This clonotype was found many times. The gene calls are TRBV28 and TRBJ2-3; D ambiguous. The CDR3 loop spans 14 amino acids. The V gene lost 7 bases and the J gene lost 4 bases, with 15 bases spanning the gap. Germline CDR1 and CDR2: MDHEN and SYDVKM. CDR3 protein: CASITLRHADTQYF. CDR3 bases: TGTGCCAGCATCACCCTGCGGCACGCAGATACGCAGTATTTT.

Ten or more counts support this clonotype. The CDR3 DNA reads as TGTGCCAGCACTCGACGGGGAGGGGAGACAGATACGCAGTATTTT. It translates to CASTRRGGETDTQYF. The V gene is TRBV7-6, the J gene TRBJ2-3; 7 bases line up with TRBD2. Germline-derived CDR1 and CDR2 are SGHVS and FNYEAQ. The CDR3 runs to 15 residues. J gave up 3 bases and V 7 bases, and 10 bases lay outside the gene matches. The variable domain in full, completed from reference TRBV7-6 and TRBJ2-3, reads GAGVSQSPRYKVTKRGQDVALRCDPISGHVSLYWYRQALGQGPEFLTYFNYEAQQDKSGLPNDRFSAERPEGSISTLTIQRTEQRDSAMYRCASTRRGGETDTQYFGPGTRLTVL.

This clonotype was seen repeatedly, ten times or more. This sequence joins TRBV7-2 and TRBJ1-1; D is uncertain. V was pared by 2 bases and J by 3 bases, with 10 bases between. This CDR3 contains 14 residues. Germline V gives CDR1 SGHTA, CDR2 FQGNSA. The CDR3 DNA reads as TGTGCCAGCAGCTTAAGTCTCCGGGACACTGAAGCTTTCTTT. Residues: CASSLSLRDTEAFF.

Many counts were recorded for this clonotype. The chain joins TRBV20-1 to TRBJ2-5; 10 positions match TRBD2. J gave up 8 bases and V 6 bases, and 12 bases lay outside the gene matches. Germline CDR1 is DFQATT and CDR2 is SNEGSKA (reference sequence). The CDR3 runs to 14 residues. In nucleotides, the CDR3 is TGCAGTGCAGACGGCCTAGCGGGAGTGTTCACCCAGTACTTC. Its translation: CSADGLAGVFTQYF.

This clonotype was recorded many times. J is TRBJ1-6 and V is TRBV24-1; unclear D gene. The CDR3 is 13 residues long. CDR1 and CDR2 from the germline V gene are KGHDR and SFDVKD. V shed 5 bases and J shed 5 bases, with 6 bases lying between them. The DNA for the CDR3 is TGTGCCACCAGTGTCGGAAATAATTCACCCCTCCACTTT. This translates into CATSVGNNSPLHF.

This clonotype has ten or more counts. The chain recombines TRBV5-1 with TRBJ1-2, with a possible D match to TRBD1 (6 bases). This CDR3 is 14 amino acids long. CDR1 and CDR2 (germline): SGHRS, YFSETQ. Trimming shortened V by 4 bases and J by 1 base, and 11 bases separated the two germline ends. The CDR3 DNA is TGCGCCAGCAGCGGAGGGACAAATAACTATGGCTACACCTTC. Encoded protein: CASSGGTNNYGYTF.

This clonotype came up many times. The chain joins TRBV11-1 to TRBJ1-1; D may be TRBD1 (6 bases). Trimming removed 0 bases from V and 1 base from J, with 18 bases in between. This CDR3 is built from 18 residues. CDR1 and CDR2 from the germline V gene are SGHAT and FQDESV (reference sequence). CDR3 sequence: CASSLAQVGGRRNTEAFF. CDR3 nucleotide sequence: TGTGCCAGCAGCTTAGCGCAAGTGGGGGGGCGCAGGAACACTGAAGCTTTCTTT.

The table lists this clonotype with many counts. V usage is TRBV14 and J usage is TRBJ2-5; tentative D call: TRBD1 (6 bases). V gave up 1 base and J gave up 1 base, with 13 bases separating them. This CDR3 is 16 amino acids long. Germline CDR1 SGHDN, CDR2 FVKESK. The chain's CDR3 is CASSQGGGEVQETQYF. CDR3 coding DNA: TGTGCCAGCAGCCAAGGTGGGGGCGAGGTCCAAGAGACCCAGTACTTC.

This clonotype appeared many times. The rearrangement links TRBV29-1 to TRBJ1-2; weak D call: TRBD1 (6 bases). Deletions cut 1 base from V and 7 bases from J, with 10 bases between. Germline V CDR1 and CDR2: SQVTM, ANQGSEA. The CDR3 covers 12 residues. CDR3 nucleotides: TGCAGCGTTGAAGTGGGGGGCGGTGGCTACACCTTC. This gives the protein CSVEVGGGGYTF.